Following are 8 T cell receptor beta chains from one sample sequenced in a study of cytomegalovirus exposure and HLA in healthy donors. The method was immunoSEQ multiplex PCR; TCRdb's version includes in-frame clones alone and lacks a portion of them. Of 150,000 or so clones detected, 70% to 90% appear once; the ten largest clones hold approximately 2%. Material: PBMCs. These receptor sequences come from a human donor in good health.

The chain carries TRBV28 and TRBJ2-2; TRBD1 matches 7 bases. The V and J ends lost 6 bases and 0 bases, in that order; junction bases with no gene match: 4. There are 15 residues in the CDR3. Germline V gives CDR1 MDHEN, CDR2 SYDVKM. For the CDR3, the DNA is TGTGCCAGCAGGGCAGGGGGAACGAACACCGGGGAGCTGTTTTTT. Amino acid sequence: CASRAGGTNTGELFF.

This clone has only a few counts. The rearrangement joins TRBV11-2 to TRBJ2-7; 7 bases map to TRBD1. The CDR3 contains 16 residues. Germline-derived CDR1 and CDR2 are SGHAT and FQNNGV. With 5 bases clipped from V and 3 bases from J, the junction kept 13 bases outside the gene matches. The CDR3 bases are TGTGCCAGCAGCCATACATTTATCGGGACAGACTACGAGCAGTACTTC. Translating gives CASSHTFIGTDYEQYF. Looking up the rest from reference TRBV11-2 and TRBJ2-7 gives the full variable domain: EAGVAQSPRYKIIEKRQSVAFWCNPISGHATLYWYQQILGQGPKLLIQFQNNGVVDDSQLPKDRFSAERLKGVDSTLKIQPAKLEDSAVYLCASSHTFIGTDYEQYFGPGTRLTVT.

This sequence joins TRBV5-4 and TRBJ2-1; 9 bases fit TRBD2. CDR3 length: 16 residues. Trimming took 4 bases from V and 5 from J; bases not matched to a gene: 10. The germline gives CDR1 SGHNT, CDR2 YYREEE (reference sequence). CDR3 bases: TGTGCCAGCAGCCCTACGGTTAGCGGGAGCCACAATGAGCAGTTCTTC. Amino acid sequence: CASSPTVSGSHNEQFF. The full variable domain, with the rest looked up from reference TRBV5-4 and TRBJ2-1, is ETGVTQSPTHLIKTRGQQVTLRCSSQSGHNTVSWYQQALGQGPQFIFQYYREEENGRGNFPPRFSGLQFPNYSSELNVNALELDDSALYLCASSPTVSGSHNEQFFGPGTRLTVL.

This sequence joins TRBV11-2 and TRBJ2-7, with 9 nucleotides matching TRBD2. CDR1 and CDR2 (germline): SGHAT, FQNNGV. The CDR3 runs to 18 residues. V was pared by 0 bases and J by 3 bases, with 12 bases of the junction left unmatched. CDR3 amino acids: CASSLDSSAGLALYEQYF. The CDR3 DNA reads TGTGCCAGCAGCTTAGATTCCAGCGCGGGACTAGCCCTCTACGAGCAGTACTTC.

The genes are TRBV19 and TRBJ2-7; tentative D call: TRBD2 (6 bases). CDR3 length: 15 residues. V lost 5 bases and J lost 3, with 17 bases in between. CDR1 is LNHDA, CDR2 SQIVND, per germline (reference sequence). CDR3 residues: CASSSSWRGNYEQYF. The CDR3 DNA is TGTGCCAGTAGTTCCTCCTGGAGGGGAAACTACGAGCAGTACTTC.

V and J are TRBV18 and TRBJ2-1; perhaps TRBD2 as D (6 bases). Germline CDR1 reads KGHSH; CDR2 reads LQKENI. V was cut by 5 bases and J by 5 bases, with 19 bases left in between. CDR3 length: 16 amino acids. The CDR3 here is CASSGFGGTGNNEQFF. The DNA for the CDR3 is TGTGCCAGCTCAGGGTTCGGCGGGACCGGGAACAATGAGCAGTTCTTC.

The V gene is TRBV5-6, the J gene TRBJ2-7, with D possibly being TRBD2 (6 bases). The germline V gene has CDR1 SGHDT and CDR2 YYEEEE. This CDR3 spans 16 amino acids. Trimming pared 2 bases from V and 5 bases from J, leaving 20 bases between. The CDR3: CASSFFSLRDGNEQYF. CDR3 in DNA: TGTGCCAGCAGCTTTTTCAGTTTGCGGGATGGGAACGAGCAGTACTTC. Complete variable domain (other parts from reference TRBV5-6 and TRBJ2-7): DAGVTQSPTHLIKTRGQQVTLRCSPKSGHDTVSWYQQALGQGPQFIFQYYEEEERQRGNFPDRFSGHQFPNYSSELNVNALLLGDSALYLCASSFFSLRDGNEQYFGPGTRLTVT.

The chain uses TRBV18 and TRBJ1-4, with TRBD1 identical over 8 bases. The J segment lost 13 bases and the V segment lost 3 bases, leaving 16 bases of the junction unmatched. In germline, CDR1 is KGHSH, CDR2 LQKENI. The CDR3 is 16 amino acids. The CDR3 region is CASSPESRTGSIGLFF. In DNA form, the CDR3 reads TGTGCCAGCTCACCCGAAAGCAGGACAGGGTCTATCGGACTGTTTTTT.